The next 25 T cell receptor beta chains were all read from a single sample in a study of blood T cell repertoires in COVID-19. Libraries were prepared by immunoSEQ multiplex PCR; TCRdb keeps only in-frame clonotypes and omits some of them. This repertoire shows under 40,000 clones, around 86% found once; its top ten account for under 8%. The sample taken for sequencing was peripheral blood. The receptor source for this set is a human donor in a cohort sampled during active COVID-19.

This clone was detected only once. CDR3 sequence: CASSPTGPGDTEAFF. The CDR3 bases are TGCGCCAGCAGCCCGACAGGGCCGGGGGACACTGAAGCTTTCTTT. This chain connects TRBV5-1 to TRBJ1-1; 7 nucleotides agree with TRBD1. The germline V gene encodes CDR1 SGHRS and CDR2 YFSETQ. V dropped 4 bases and J dropped 3; count of bases not matched to a gene: 9. The CDR3 has 15 residues.

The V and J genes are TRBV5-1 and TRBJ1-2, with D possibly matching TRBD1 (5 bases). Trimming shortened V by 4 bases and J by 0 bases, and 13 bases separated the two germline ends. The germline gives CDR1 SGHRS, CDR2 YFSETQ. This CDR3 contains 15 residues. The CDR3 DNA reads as TGCGCCAGCAGCCTAGGGGTAGGAGCTAACTATGGCTACACCTTC. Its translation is CASSLGVGANYGYTF. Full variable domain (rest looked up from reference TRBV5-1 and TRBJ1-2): KAGVTQTPRYLIKTRGQQVTLSCSPISGHRSVSWYQQTPGQGLQFLFEYFSETQRNKGNFPGRFSGRQFSNSRSEMNVSTLELGDSALYLCASSLGVGANYGYTFGSGTRLTVV.

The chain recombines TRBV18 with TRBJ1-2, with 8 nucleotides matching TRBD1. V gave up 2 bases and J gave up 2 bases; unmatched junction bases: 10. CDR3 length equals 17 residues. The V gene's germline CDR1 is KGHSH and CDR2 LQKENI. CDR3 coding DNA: TGTGCCAGCTCACCAGCGAAAAGTGGGACAGGCAACTATGGCTACACCTTC. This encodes CASSPAKSGTGNYGYTF.

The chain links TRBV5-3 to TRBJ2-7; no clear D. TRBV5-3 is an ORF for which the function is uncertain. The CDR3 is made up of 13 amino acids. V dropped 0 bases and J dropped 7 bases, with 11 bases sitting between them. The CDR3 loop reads CARSLGHPLEQYF. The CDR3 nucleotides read TGTGCCAGAAGCTTGGGACACCCTTTAGAGCAGTACTTC.

This CDR3 is CASSQGSGTGNEKLFF. The CDR3 nucleotides are TGTGCCAGCAGCCAAGGGTCCGGGACAGGGAATGAAAAACTGTTTTTT. This chain uses TRBV3-1 (or the pseudogene TRBV3-2) with TRBJ1-4; the match to TRBD1 covers 9 bases. This CDR3 region has 16 residues. The junction had 5 bases not matched to a gene; V was cut back by 1 base and J by 5 bases. Germline assignment: CDR1 LGHDT and CDR2 YNNKEL (reference sequence).

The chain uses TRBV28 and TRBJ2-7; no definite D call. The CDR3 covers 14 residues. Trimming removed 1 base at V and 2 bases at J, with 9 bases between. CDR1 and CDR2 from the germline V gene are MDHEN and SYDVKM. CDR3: CASSLSNVPYEQYF. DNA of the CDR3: TGTGCCAGCAGTTTATCTAACGTTCCCTACGAGCAGTACTTC.

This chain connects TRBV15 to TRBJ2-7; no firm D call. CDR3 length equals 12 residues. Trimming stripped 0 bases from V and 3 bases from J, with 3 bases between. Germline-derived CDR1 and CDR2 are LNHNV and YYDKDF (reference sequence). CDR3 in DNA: TGTGCCACCAGCAGAGACCACTACGAGCAGTACTTC. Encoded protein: CATSRDHYEQYF.

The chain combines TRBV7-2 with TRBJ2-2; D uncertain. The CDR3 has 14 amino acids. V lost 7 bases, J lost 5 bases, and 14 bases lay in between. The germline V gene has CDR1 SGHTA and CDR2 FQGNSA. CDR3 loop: CASNPEQPTGELFF. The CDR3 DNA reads TGTGCCAGCAACCCGGAGCAGCCAACCGGGGAGCTGTTTTTT.

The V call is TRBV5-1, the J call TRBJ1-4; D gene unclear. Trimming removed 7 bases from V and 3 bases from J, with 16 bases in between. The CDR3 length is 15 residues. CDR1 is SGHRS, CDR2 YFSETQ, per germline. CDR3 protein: CASSPRPGANEKLFF. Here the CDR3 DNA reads TGCGCCAGCTCCCCGCGCCCAGGCGCTAATGAAAAACTGTTTTTT.

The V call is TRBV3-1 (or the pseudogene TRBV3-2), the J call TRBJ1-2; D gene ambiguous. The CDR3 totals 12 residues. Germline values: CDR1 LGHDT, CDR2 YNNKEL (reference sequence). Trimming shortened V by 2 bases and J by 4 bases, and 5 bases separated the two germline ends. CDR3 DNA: TGTGCCAGCAGCCAATCCAGCTATGGCTACACCTTC. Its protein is CASSQSSYGYTF.

In DNA form, the CDR3 reads TGTGCCAGCTCTCCAAGTGGGACAGGGGGAGACGAGCAGTACTTC. Its protein product is CASSPSGTGGDEQYF. V is TRBV18 and J is TRBJ2-7, with 11 bases identical to TRBD1. V was pared by 6 bases and J by 5 bases, with 9 bases of the junction left unmatched. This CDR3 contains 15 residues. Looked up from germline, CDR1 is KGHSH and CDR2 is LQKENI.

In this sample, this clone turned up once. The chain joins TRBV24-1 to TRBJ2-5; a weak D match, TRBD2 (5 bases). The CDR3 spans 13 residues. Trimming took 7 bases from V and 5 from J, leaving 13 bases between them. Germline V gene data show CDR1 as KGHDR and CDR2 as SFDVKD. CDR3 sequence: CATSPGGFETQYF. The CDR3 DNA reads TGTGCCACCAGCCCCGGAGGCTTTGAGACCCAGTACTTC.

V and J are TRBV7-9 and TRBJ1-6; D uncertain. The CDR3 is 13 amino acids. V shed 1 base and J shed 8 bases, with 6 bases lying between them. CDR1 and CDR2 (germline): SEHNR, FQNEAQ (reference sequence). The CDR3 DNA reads TGTGCCAGCAGCTTAGTAGAGTATTCACCCCTCCACTTT. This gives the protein CASSLVEYSPLHF.

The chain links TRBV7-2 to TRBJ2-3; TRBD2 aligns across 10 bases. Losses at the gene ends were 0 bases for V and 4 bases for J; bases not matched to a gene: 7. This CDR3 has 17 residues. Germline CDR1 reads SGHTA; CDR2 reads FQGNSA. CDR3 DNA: TGTGCCAGCAGCTTAGCCTTAGCGGGAGGAGTGGCAGATACGCAGTATTTT. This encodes CASSLALAGGVADTQYF.

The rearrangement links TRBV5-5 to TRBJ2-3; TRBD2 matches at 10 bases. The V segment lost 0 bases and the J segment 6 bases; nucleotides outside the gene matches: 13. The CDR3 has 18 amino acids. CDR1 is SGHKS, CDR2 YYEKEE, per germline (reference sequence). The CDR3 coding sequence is TGTGCCAGCAGCTTGGCGGTAGCGGGGGGCGGCCTTGGGGATACGCAGTATTTT. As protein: CASSLAVAGGGLGDTQYF.

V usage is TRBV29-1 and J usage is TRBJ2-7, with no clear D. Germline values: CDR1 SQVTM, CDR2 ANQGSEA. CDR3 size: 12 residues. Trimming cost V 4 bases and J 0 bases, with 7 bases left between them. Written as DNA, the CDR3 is TGCAGCGTTGTGGTGAGCTCCTACGAGCAGTACTTC. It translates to CSVVVSSYEQYF.

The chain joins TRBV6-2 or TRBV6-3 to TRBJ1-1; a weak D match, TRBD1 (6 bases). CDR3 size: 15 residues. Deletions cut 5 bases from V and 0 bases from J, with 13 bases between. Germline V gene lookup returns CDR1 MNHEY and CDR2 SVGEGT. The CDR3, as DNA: TGTGCCAGCAGTCTAGTGGGACATATGAACACTGAAGCTTTCTTT. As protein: CASSLVGHMNTEAFF.

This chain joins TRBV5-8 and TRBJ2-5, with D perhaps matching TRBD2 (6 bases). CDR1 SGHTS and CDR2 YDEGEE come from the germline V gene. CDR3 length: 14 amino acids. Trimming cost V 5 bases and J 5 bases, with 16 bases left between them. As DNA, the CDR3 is TGTGCCAGCAGTAAGCTAGAGGGGAGGGAGACCCAGTACTTC. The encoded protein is CASSKLEGRETQYF. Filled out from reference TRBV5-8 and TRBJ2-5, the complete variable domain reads EAGVTQSPTHLIKTRGQQATLRCSPISGHTSVYWYQQALGLGLQFLLWYDEGEERNRGNFPPRFSGRQFPNYSSELNVNALELEDSALYLCASSKLEGRETQYFGPGTRLLVL.

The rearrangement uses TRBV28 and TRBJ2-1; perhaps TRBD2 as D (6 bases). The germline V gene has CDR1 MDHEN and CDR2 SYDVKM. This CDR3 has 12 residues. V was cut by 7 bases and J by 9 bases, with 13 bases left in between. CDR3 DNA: TGTGCCAGCAAACTAGCAGAAGGTGAGCAGTTCTTC. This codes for CASKLAEGEQFF.

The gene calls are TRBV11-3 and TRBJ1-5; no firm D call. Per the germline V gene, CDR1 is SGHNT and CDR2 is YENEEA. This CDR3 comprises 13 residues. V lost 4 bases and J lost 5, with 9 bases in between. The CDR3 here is CASSSSGDQPQHF. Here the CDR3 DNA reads TGTGCCAGCAGCTCCTCCGGAGATCAGCCCCAGCATTTT. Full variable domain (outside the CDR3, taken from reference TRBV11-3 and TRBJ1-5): EAGVVQSPRYKIIEKKQPVAFWCNPISGHNTLYWYLQNLGQGPELLIRYENEEAVDDSQLPKDRFSAERLKGVDSTLKIQPAELGDSAVYLCASSSSGDQPQHFGDGTRLSIL.

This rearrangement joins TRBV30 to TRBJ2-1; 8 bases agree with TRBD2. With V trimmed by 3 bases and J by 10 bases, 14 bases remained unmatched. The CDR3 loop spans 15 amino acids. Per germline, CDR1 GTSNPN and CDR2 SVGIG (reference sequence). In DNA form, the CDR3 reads TGTGCCTGGAGCCAAAGGGGTTGGACTAGCCCCGAGCAGTTCTTC. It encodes CAWSQRGWTSPEQFF.

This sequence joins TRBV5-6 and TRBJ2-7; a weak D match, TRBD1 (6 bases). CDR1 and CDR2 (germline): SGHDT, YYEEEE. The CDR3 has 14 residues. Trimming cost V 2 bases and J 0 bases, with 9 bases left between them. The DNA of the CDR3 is TGTGCCAGCAGCTTCGACAGGATCTCCTACGAGCAGTACTTC. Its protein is CASSFDRISYEQYF.

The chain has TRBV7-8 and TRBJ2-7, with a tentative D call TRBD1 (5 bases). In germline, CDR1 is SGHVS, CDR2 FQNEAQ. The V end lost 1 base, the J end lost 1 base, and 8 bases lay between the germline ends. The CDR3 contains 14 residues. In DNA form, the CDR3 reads TGTGCCAGCAGCTTAGGTAGACAGTCCTACGAGCAGTACTTC. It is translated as CASSLGRQSYEQYF.

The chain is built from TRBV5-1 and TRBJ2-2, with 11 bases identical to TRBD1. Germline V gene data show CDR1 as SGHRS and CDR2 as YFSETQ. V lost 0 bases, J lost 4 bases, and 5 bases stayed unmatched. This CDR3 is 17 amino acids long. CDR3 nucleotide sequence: TGCGCCAGCAGCTTGGCCGGACAGGGGGCGGGCACCGGGGAGCTGTTTTTT. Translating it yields CASSLAGQGAGTGELFF.

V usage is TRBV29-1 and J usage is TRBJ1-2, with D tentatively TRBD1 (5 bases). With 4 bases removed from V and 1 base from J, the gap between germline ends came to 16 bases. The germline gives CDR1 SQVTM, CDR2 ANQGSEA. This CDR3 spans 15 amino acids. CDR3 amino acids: CSVVSQGFYNYGYTF. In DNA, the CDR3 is TGCAGCGTTGTCTCGCAGGGCTTTTATAACTATGGCTACACCTTC. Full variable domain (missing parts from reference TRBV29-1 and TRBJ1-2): SAVISQKPSRDICQRGTSLTIQCQVDSQVTMMFWYRQQPGQSLTLIATANQGSEATYESGFVIDKFPISRPNLTFSTLTVSNMSPEDSSIYLCSVVSQGFYNYGYTFGSGTRLTVV.